A selection of T cell receptor beta chains follows, all from one sample in a study of blood T cell repertoires in COVID-19. Measured with immunoSEQ multiplex PCR; TCRdb has only the in-frame clones, and not every one. Among hundreds of thousands of clones listed, 70% to 90% were seen once. Sequencing input: peripheral blood. These receptors all come from a man between 18 and 35 years old with active or convalescent COVID-19. Both conserved end residues are part of each CDR3. Fields, in order: V gene, J gene, CDR3 protein.

V gene: TRBV9
J gene: TRBJ2-7
CDR3 protein: CASSTKGQGVEQYF

V gene: TRBV19
J gene: TRBJ1-4
CDR3 protein: CASSIGAYHPPFF

V gene: TRBV6-4
J gene: TRBJ1-5
CDR3 protein: CASREARAIHSNQPQHF

V gene: TRBV28
J gene: TRBJ1-5
CDR3 protein: CASSRGQPQHF

V gene: TRBV18
J gene: TRBJ2-2
CDR3 protein: CASSLRQGDAGELFF

V gene: TRBV25-1
J gene: TRBJ1-1
CDR3 protein: CASSSGRNTEAFF

V gene: TRBV28
J gene: TRBJ2-5
CDR3 protein: CASSWSGRAGGETQYF

V gene: TRBV5-6
J gene: TRBJ1-2
CDR3 protein: CASNNGGVVGYTF

V gene: TRBV9
J gene: TRBJ1-5
CDR3 protein: CASSVGEGRNQPQHF

V gene: TRBV4-2
J gene: TRBJ1-5
CDR3 protein: CASSQEGSRAQHF

V gene: TRBV3-1/TRBV3-2
J gene: TRBJ2-2
CDR3 protein: CASSQAGGHGELFF

V gene: TRBV3-1/TRBV3-2
J gene: TRBJ2-1
CDR3 protein: CASSGGGSSNEQFF

V gene: TRBV18
J gene: TRBJ2-5
CDR3 protein: CASGRVQETQYF

V gene: TRBV4-3
J gene: TRBJ2-2
CDR3 protein: CASSQESLAGYTGELFF

V gene: TRBV4-3
J gene: TRBJ2-1
CDR3 protein: CASSQDWGGINEQFF

V gene: TRBV6-6
J gene: TRBJ2-7
CDR3 protein: CASNPTGEVYEQYF

V gene: TRBV6-5
J gene: TRBJ2-3
CDR3 protein: CASRNGGGTQYF

V gene: TRBV6-5
J gene: TRBJ1-1
CDR3 protein: CASSYGQSPTEAFF

V gene: TRBV28
J gene: TRBJ1-2
CDR3 protein: CASSLRDSWAYGYTF

V gene: TRBV7-2
J gene: TRBJ1-4
CDR3 protein: CASSGVNSRVGEKLFF

V gene: TRBV12-3/TRBV12-4
J gene: TRBJ1-1
CDR3 protein: CASSLGQHTEAFF

V gene: TRBV27
J gene: TRBJ2-2
CDR3 protein: CASSPRPPTKYTMNTGELFF